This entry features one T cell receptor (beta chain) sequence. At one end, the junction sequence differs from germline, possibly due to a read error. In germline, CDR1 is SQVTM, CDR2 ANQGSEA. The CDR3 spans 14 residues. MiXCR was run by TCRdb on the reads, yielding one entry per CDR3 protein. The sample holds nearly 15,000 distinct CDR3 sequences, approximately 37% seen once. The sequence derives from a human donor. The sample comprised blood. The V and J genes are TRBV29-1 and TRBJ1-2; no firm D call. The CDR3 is CSVEPRDLNYGHTF. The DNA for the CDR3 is TGCAGCGTTGAGCCGAGAGATTTAAACTATGGCCACACCTTC.